A selection of T cell receptor beta chains follows, all from one sample in a study of cytomegalovirus exposure and HLA in healthy donors. TCRdb's copy holds only in-frame clones and misses some; the assay was immunoSEQ multiplex PCR. This repertoire shows about 140,000 clones, 79% found once; its top ten account for approximately 3%. Sequenced sample: PBMCs. These receptors originate from a female donor in good health and CMV-seronegative. The conserved cysteine and the conserved F or W are not part of the CDR3 here. Where a row states a size, it is once, few, many or the class of an expanded clone; other rows omit it.

v_call	cdr3_length	j_call	clone_size	cdr3_aa
TRBV11-2	13	TRBJ2-2	NA	ASSLGGGHTGELF
TRBV7-2	13	TRBJ2-7	NA	ASSFLAGGTYEQY
TRBV6-6	10	TRBJ1-5	NA	ASTGGAGSQH
TRBV9	9	TRBJ2-1	once	ASSSSNEQF
TRBV27	14	TRBJ2-1	NA	ASSLSGQEGYNEQF
TRBV30	13	TRBJ2-5	NA	AWSVILGPQETQY
TRBV29-1	12	TRBJ2-3	NA	SVSSGDPADTQY
TRBV10-3	16	TRBJ2-7	NA	AISESGGAGASSYEQY
TRBV9	12	TRBJ2-5	many	ASSVEPSQGTQY
TRBV5-1	16	TRBJ2-3	NA	ASSLEVAPGLSTDTQY